This T cell receptor beta chain derives from a study of shared clonotypes between healthy human individuals. Study findings and constraints: Specimens sampled were limited to blood, with tissue repertoires likely differing.

Each of the donors was a healthy adult who was HIV-negative and had not had a recent acute infection or vaccination. Concerning this clone: Its antigen is currently unknown.

The repertoire was sequenced with immunoSEQ multiplex PCR; TCRdb's copy has only in-frame clones and lacks some. This sample has around 2.5 million clones, with 93% found just once. The V gene's germline CDR1 is SGHVS and CDR2 FQNEAQ. V lost 3 bases to trimming and J lost 11 bases, with 14 bases between them. CDR3 size: 14 residues. This clonotype was obtained from a man younger than 35 in good health. Some clones in this sample may be carry-over from other donors' samples. The sample taken for sequencing was naive CD4+ T cells from PBMCs. Subset defined: CD45RA+ positively selected. The rearrangement joins TRBV7-8 to TRBJ1-6; TRBD1 might be the D (5 bases). CDR3 sequence: CASSLGLDRAPLHF. As DNA, the CDR3 is TGTGCCAGCAGCTTGGGACTAGACAGAGCACCCCTCCACTTT.